This T cell receptor beta chain emerged from a study of response to subunit inactivated influenza vaccine. Study observations and caveats: The authors offered the suggestion that each seasonal influenza vaccination recruits few new T cells.

The CDR3 is 13 residues long. Germline V lookup: CDR1 MNHEY, CDR2 SVGAGI. Trimming cost V 0 bases and J 6 bases, with 5 bases left between them. Each CDR3 protein is one row after TCRdb ran MiXCR on the RT-PCR reads. The table records some 600,000 distinct CDR3 sequences, approximately 14% of them present only once. Ten or more counts support this clonotype. The antigen remains unidentified. This sequence originates from a man over 45 who received an inactivated influenza vaccine. Sequencing used PBMCs from blood, obtained about 14 days before vaccination. V and J are TRBV6-5 and TRBJ2-2; D unresolved. The CDR3 DNA reads TGTGCCAGCAGTTACTCGAGAGCCGGGGAGCTGTTTTTT. It codes for CASSYSRAGELFF.